A selection of T cell receptor beta chains follows, all from one sample in a study of shared clonotypes between healthy human individuals. Sequencing used immunoSEQ multiplex PCR; TCRdb keeps in-frame clones, though not all of them. The sample holds approximately 100,000 clones, approximately 65% seen once. Sequenced material: memory CD8+ T cells sorted from blood. These receptors were obtained from a woman in her 30s in good health. Both conserved end residues are part of each CDR3. A D gene is named only where the DNA matches it firmly. Size tells how often a clone was seen (once, few, many) or the class of an expanded clone, and some rows leave it out.

D	size	V	J	DNA	CDR3
TRBD1	NA	TRBV6-4	TRBJ2-2	TGTGCCAGCAAGACAGGGACCCACACCGGGGAGCTGTTTTTT	CASKTGTHTGELFF
NA	NA	TRBV4-2	TRBJ2-7	TGTGCCAGCAGCCAAGAGCGTCTGTACTACGAGCAGTACTTC	CASSQERLYYEQYF
NA	NA	TRBV7-3	TRBJ2-1	TGTGCCAGCAGCTTAACGTTTTCTGGCTCCTACAATGAGCAGTTCTTC	CASSLTFSGSYNEQFF
NA	NA	TRBV9	TRBJ1-2	TGTGCCAGCGGAGGGTCAGGGAAGTATGGCTACACCTTC	CASGGSGKYGYTF
TRBD1	NA	TRBV5-6	TRBJ1-5	TGTGCCAGCAGCTTCCGGACAGGCACCCCCCAGCATTTT	CASSFRTGTPQHF
TRBD1	many	TRBV6-6	TRBJ1-1	TGTGCCAGCAGTTGGACAGGTCGCACTGAAGCTTTCTTT	CASSWTGRTEAFF
NA	many	TRBV4-2	TRBJ2-1	TGTGCCAGCAGCCAAGATAGCATTGGGGCGGAACCCTACCTCAATGAGCAGTTCTTC	CASSQDSIGAEPYLNEQFF
TRBD1	NA	TRBV5-6	TRBJ1-1	TGTGCCAGCAGCTTGGGACAGGGTCGGGCTTTCTTT	CASSLGQGRAFF
TRBD2	NA	TRBV2	TRBJ2-3	TGTGCCAGCAGTGTACCTCTAGCGGGAGGGGGCAGGAATACGCAGTATTTT	CASSVPLAGGGRNTQYF
NA	NA	TRBV7-9	TRBJ1-1	TGTGCCAGCAGCCCCCGCAGTTACACTGAAGCTTTCTTT	CASSPRSYTEAFF
TRBD2	NA	TRBV19	TRBJ2-1	TGTGCCAGTAGTCTGCTAGCGGGAGCCTCTTTGAATGAGCAGTTCTTC	CASSLLAGASLNEQFF
NA	NA	TRBV2	TRBJ2-7	TGTGCCAGCAGGGCCCCTGAACCCTACGAGCAGTACTTC	CASRAPEPYEQYF
NA	few	TRBV21-1	TRBJ2-7	TGTGCCGTAAAAGGACTAGGCATCTACGAGCAGTACTTC	CAVKGLGIYEQYF
TRBD1	NA	TRBV2	TRBJ2-5	TGTGCCAGCAGTGCAGGGAACCCAGGGGGCCAGGAGACCCAGTACTTC	CASSAGNPGGQETQYF
NA	NA	TRBV5-6	TRBJ2-3	TGTGCCAGCAGCCGATCGGGGCGGGTCACAGATACGCAGTATTTT	CASSRSGRVTDTQYF
NA	NA	TRBV19	TRBJ2-4	TGTGCCAGTAGTGCCTCTCACTACATTCAGTACTTC	CASSASHYIQYF
TRBD1	NA	TRBV28	TRBJ2-7	TGTGCCAGCAGTTTGTGGGAAGTGGGACAGGGACCCTACGAGCAGTACTTC	CASSLWEVGQGPYEQYF